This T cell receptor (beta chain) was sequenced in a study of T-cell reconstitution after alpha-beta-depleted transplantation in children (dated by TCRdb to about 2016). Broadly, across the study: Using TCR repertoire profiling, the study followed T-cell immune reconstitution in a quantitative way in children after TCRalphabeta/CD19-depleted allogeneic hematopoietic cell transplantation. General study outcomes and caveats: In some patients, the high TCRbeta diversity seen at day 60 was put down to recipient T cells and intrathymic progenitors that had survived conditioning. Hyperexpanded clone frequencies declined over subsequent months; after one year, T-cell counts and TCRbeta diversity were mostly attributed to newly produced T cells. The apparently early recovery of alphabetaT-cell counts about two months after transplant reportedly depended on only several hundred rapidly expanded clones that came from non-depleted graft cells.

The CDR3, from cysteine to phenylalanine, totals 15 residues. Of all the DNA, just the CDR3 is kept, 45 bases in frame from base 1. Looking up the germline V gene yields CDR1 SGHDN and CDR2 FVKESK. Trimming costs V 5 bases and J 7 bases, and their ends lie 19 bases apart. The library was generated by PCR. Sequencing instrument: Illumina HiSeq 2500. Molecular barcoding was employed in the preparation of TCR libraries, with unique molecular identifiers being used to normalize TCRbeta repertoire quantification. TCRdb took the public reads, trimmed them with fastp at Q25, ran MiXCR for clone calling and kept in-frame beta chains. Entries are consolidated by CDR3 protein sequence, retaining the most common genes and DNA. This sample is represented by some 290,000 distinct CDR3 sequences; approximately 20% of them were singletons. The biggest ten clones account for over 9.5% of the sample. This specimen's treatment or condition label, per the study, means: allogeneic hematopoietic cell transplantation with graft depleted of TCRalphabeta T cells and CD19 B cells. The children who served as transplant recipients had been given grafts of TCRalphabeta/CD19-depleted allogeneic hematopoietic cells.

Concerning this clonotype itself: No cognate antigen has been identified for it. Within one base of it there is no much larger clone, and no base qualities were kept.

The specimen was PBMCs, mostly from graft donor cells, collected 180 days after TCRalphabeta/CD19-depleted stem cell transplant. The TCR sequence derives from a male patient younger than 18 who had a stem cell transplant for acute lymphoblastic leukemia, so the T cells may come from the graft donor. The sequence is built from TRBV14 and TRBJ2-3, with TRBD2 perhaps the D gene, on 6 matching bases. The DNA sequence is TGTGCCAGCAGCGGGCTAGCGAAGTTACGATATACGCAGTATTTT. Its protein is CASSGLAKLRYTQYF.